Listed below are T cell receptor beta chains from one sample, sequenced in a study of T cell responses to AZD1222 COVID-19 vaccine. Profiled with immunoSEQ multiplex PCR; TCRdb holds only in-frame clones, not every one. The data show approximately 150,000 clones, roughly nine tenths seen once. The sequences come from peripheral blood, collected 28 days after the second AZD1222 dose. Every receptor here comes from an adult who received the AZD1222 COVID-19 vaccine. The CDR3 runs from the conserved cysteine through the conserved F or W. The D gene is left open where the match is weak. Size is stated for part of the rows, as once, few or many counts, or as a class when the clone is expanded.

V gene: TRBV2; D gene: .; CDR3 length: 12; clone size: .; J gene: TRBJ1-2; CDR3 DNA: TGTGCCAGCACCCGCACAGACTATGGCTACACCTTC; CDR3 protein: CASTRTDYGYTF
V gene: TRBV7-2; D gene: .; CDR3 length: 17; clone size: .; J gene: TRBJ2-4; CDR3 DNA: TGTGCCAGCAGCTTATCTGGCGGGAACCAGCCAAAAAACATTCAGTACTTC; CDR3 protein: CASSLSGGNQPKNIQYF
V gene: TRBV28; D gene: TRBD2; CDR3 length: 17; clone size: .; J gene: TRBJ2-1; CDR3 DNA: TGTGCCAGCAGTTTATCGTCGGGACTAGCCGGATACAATGAGCAGTTCTTC; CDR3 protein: CASSLSSGLAGYNEQFF
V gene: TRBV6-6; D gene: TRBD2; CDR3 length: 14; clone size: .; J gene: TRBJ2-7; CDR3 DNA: TGTGCCAGCAGTTACCCGGGACTAGCTGACGAGCAGTACTTC; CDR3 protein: CASSYPGLADEQYF
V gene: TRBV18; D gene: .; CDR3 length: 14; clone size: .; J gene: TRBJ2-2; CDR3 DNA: TGTGCCAGCTCGCTCGGGACGGACACCGGGGAGCTGTTTTTT; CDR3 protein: CASSLGTDTGELFF
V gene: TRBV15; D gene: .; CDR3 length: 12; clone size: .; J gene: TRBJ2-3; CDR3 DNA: TGTGCCACCAGCAGAGCCTCAGGTACGCAGTATTTT; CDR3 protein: CATSRASGTQYF
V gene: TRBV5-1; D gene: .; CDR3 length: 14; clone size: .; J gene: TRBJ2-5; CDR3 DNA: TGCGCCAGCAGCTGGGAAAGCGAGGGAGAGACCCAGTACTTC; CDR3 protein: CASSWESEGETQYF
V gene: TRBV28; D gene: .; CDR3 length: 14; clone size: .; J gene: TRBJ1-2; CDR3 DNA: TGTGCCAGCAGTTTAAACCGTATTAACTATGGCTACACCTTC; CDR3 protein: CASSLNRINYGYTF
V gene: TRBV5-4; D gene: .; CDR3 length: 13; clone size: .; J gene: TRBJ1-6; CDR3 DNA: TGTGCCAGCAGCTTGGATGGCCGGTGGCCCCTCCACTTT; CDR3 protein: CASSLDGRWPLHF
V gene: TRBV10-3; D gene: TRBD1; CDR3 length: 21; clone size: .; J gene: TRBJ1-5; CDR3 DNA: TGTGCCATCAGTGAGTTGTGGGTGCAGGAAAAAGGACAGGGTGGCAATCAGCCCCAGCATTTT; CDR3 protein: CAISELWVQEKGQGGNQPQHF
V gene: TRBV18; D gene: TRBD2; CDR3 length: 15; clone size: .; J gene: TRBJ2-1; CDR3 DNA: TGTGCCAGCTCACCATGGACTAGCGATGGCAATGAGCAGTTCTTC; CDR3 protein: CASSPWTSDGNEQFF
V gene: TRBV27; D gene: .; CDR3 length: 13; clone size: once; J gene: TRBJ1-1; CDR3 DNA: TGTGCCAGCAGTATGGGGCTGAACACTGAAGCTTTCTTT; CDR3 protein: CASSMGLNTEAFF
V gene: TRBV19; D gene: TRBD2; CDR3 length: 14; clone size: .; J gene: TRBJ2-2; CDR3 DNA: TGTGCCAGCGACGCGGGGGATCGAGCCGGGGAGCTGTTTTTT; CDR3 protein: CASDAGDRAGELFF
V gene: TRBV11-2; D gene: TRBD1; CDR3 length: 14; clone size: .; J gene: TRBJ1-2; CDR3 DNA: TGTGCCAGCAGCTTCACAGGGGGCGGCTATGGCTACACCTTC; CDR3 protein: CASSFTGGGYGYTF
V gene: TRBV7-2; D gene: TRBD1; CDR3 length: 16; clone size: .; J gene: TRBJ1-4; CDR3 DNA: TGTGCCAGCAGCTTTCGGACAGGCCCACCTCGGGAAAAACTGTTTTTT; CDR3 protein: CASSFRTGPPREKLFF
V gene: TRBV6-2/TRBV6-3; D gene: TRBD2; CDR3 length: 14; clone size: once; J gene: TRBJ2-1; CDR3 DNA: TGTGCCAGCAGTTCCTCGGGGGGGCGTGCTGAGCAGTTCTTC; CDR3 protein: CASSSSGGRAEQFF
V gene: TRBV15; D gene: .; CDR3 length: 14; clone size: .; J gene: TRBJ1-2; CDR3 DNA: TGTGCCACCAGCCCAACCAGGGACTACTATGGCTACACCTTC; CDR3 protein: CATSPTRDYYGYTF
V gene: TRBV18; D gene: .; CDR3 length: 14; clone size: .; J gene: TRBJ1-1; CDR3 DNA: TGTGCCAGCTCACCAGCCAGGCTGAACACTGAAGCTTTCTTT; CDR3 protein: CASSPARLNTEAFF
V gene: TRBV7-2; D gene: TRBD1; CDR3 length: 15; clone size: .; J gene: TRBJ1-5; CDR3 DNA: TGTGCCAGCAGCGTGACAGGGTTGAGCAATCAGCCCCAGCATTTT; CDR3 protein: CASSVTGLSNQPQHF
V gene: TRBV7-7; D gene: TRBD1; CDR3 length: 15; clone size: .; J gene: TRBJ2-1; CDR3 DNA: TGTGCTAGCAGAGAAACAGGGGGGACCTACAATGAGCAGTTCTTC; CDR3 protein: CASRETGGTYNEQFF
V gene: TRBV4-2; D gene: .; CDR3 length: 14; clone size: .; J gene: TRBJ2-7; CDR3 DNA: TGTGCCAGCAGCCAGGAAGCGACAACCTACGAGCAGTACTTC; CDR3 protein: CASSQEATTYEQYF
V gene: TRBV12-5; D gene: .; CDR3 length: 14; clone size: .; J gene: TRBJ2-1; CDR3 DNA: TGTGCTAGTGGTTTCTCCGGGGCCTACAATGAGCAGTTCTTC; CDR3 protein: CASGFSGAYNEQFF
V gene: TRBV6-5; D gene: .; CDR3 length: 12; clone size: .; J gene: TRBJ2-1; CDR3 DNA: TGTGCCAGCAGCCACGGGGTGCGAGGGCAGTTCTTC; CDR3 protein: CASSHGVRGQFF
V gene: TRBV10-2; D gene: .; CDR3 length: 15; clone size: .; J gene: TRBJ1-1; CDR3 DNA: TGCGCCAGCAGTGAGTCAAGTGACGGTGCTTCCGAAGCTTTCTTT; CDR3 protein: CASSESSDGASEAFF
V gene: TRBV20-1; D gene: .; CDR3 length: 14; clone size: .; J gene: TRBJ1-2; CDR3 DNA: TGCAGTGCTAGTGGGCCCCTATATGAGGTTGGCTACACCTTC; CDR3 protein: CSASGPLYEVGYTF
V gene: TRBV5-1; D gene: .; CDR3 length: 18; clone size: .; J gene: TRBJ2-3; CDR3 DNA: TGCGCCAGCAGCTTGAGACCAGTAGGGGCAGAGAACACAGATACGCAGTATTTT; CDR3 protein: CASSLRPVGAENTDTQYF
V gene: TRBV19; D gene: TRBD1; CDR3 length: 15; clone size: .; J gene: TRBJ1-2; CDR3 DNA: TGTGCCAGTAGTGTCAGACAGGGGGAGGCCTATGGCTACACCTTC; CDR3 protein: CASSVRQGEAYGYTF
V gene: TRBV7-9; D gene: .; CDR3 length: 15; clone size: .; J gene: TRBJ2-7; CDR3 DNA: TGTGCCAGCAGTTACATCGAAGGGAGCTCCTACGAGCAGTACTTC; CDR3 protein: CASSYIEGSSYEQYF
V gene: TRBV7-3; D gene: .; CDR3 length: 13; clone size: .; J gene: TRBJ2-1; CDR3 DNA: TGTGCCAGCAGCTTTGCAGGGCAAGGTGAGCAGTTCTTC; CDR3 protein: CASSFAGQGEQFF
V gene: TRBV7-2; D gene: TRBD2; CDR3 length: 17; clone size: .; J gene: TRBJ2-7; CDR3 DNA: TGTGCCAGCAGCTTAGTATTCCCGACTAGCGGGGGGGATGTTCAGTACTTC; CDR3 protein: CASSLVFPTSGGDVQYF
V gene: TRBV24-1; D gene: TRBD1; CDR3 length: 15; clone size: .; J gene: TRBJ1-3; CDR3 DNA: TGTGCCACCAGTGATCCAAAGGGGGCCGGAAACACCATATATTTT; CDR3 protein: CATSDPKGAGNTIYF
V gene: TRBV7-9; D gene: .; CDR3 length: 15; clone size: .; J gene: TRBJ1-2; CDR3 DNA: TGTGCCAGCAGCTTAGGGGGTTGGCCTAACTATGGCTACACCTTC; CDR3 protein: CASSLGGWPNYGYTF
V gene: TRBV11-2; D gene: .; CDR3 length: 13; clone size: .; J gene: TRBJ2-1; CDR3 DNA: TGTGCCAGCAGCTTAGGAGGCGTAGTTGAGCAGTTCTTC; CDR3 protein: CASSLGGVVEQFF
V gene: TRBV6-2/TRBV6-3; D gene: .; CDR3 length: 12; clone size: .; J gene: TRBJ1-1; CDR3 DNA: TGTGCCAGCAGTTATGTGATCACTGAAGCTTTCTTT; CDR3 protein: CASSYVITEAFF
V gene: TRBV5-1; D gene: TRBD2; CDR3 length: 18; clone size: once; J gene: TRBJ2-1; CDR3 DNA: TGCGCCAGCAGCTTGACCGGGACTAGCGGGAGTATCTACAATGAGCAGTTCTTC; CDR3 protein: CASSLTGTSGSIYNEQFF
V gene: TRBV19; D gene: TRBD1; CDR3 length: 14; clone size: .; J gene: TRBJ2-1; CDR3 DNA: TGTGCCAGTAGTATCCCTCAGGGGGCACATGAGCAGTTCTTC; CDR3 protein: CASSIPQGAHEQFF
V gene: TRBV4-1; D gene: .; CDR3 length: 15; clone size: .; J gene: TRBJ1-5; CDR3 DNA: TGCGCCAGCAGCCAAGTCCCAGGGAAGAATCAGCCCCAGCATTTT; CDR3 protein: CASSQVPGKNQPQHF